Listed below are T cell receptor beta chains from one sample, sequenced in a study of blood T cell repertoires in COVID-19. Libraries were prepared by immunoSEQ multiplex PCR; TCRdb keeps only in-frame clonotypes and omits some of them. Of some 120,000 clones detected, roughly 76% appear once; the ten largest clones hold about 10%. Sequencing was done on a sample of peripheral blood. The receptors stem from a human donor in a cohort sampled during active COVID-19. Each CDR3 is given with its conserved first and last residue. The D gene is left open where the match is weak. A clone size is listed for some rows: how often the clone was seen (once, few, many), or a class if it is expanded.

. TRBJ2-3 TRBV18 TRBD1 CASSNRQGDVADTQYF TGTGCCAGCTCAAACAGACAGGGGGATGTGGCAGATACGCAGTATTTT
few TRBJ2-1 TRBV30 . CAWSQGGTKGFF TGTGCCTGGAGTCAGGGGGGCACAAAGGGGTTCTTC
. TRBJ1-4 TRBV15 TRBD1 CATSRDRQGAPEKLFF TGTGCCACCAGCAGAGATCGTCAGGGGGCGCCTGAAAAACTGTTTTTT
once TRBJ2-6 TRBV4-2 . CASSQVDSAANVLTF TGTGCCAGCAGCCAAGTGGACAGCGCAGCCAACGTCCTGACTTTC
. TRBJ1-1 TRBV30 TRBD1 CAWNTGVGTEAFF TGTGCCTGGAATACAGGGGTGGGCACTGAAGCTTTCTTT
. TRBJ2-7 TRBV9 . CASSVWDTFSGQYF TGTGCCAGCAGCGTCTGGGACACCTTCAGTGGGCAGTACTTC
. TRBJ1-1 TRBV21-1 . CASSRCRNQQAVNTEAFF TGTGCCAGCAGCAGATGTAGAAACCAACAGGCAGTGAACACTGAAGCTTTCTTT
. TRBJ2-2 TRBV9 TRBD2 CASSGRAGGLNTGELFF TGTGCCAGCAGCGGCCGGGCGGGGGGGCTGAACACCGGGGAGCTGTTTTTT
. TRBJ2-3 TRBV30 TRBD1 CACRPGQGADTQYF TGTGCCTGCAGACCGGGACAGGGGGCAGATACGCAGTATTTT
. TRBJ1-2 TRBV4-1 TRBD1 CASSQETGNGYTF TGCGCCAGCAGCCAAGAGACAGGGAATGGCTACACCTTC
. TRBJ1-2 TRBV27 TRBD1 CASSLSWDRGWGGYTF TGTGCCAGCAGTTTAAGTTGGGACAGGGGCTGGGGTGGCTACACCTTC
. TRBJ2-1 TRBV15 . CATRSLFGGLNEQFF TGTGCCACCAGGAGCCTTTTTGGTGGGCTTAATGAGCAGTTCTTC
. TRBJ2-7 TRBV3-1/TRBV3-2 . CASSPLLGESLYEQYF TGTGCCAGCAGCCCCCTTCTCGGGGAGTCTCTCTACGAGCAGTACTTC
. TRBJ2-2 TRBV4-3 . CASSQAPRGINTGELFF TGCGCCAGCAGCCAGGCTCCGAGGGGGATCAACACCGGGGAGCTGTTTTTT
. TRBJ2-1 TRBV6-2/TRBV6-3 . CASSFPSGREQFF TGTGCCAGCAGTTTTCCCTCAGGCAGGGAGCAGTTCTTC
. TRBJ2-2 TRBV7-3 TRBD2 CASRRTSGSGAGELFF TGTGCCAGCAGAAGGACTAGCGGGAGTGGCGCCGGGGAGCTGTTTTTT
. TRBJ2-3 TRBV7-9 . CASSSWTETTDTQYF TGTGCCAGCAGCTCCTGGACAGAGACAACAGATACGCAGTATTTT
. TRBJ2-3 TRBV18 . CASSPAPDTQYF TGTGCCAGCTCACCAGCGCCAGATACGCAGTATTTT
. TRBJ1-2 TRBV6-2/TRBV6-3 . CASSPGTPYGYTF TGTGCCAGCAGCCCCGGGACACCGTATGGCTACACCTTC
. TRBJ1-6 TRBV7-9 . CASSVDRNNSPLHF TGTGCCAGCAGCGTCGACAGAAATAATTCACCCCTCCACTTT
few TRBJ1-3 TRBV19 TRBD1 CASSLQGISGNTIYF TGTGCCAGTAGCCTACAGGGGATATCTGGAAACACCATATATTTT
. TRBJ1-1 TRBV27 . CASSGGQFLTEAFF TGTGCCAGCAGTGGTGGACAGTTTCTCACTGAAGCTTTCTTT
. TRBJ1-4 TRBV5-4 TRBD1 CASSFRTGLTNEKLFF TGTGCCAGCAGCTTTCGGACAGGCCTAACTAATGAAAAACTGTTTTTT
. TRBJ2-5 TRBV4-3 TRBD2 CASSRRTSGGGSETQYF TGCGCCAGCAGCCGAAGGACTAGCGGGGGGGGATCGGAGACCCAGTACTTC
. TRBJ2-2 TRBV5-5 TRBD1 CASRSIVTGTGQNTGELFF TGTGCCAGCAGATCAATAGTGACCGGGACAGGGCAGAACACCGGGGAGCTGTTTTTT
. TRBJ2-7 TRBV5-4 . CASSLVYSLIPYEQYF TGTGCCAGCAGCTTGGTTTACAGCCTAATCCCCTACGAGCAGTACTTC
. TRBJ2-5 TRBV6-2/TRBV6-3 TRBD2 CASSRRLAGVRVQETQYF TGTGCCAGCAGTAGAAGACTAGCGGGAGTCAGGGTTCAGGAGACCCAGTACTTC
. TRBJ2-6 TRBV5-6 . CASSLVQGSGANVLTF TGTGCCAGCAGCTTGGTTCAGGGCTCTGGGGCCAACGTCCTGACTTTC
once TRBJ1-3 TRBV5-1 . CASRLEGAGNTIYF TGCGCCAGCAGATTGGAAGGGGCTGGAAACACCATATATTTT
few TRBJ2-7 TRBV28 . CASSLSLTYEQYF TGTGCCAGCAGTTTAAGTCTGACTTACGAGCAGTACTTC
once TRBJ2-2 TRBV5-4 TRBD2 CASARGGSGTGELFF TGTGCCAGCGCTCGGGGGGGAAGTGGCACCGGGGAGCTGTTTTTT
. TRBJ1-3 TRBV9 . CASSVSSAGNTIYF TGTGCCAGCAGCGTTTCATCGGCTGGAAACACCATATATTTT